The entry below describes one TCR beta chain. What it binds is unknown. Germline values: CDR1 MNHEY, CDR2 SVGAGI. The CDR3 contains 15 residues. V was clipped by 2 bases and J by 3 bases; unmatched bases: 5. Treatment denoted: roughly 19 received Ad26.COV2.S at low or high dose, single or two shots; 5 received placebo; per-sample allocation not given. Specimen acquisition occurred on day 63 following the initial vaccine or placebo injection. This sample is drawn from a study of Ad26.COV2.S vaccination and SARS-CoV-2 variants. Notes on the study in general: Non-spike TCR breadth was similar in vaccine and placebo recipients.

The table came from immunoSEQ multiplex PCR; TCRdb's copy has only in-frame clones and leaves some out. There are 350,000 to 400,000 clones in the sample; around 85% occur only once, and under 4% lies in the top ten. Material: peripheral blood, obtained in a trial of Ad26.COV2.S vaccine versus placebo. The receptor comes from a person between 18 and 59 years old who received the Ad26.COV2.S COVID-19 vaccine or a placebo. This chain connects TRBV6-5 to TRBJ2-7; TRBD1 agrees at 9 bases. The CDR3 coding sequence is TGTGCCAGCAGTTACGTTCGGGGACAGGGCTACGAGCAGTACTTC. Its protein product is CASSYVRGQGYEQYF.